These T cell receptor beta chains were read from a single sample in a study of T cell changes during pregnancy in multiple sclerosis. Assay used: immunoSEQ multiplex PCR; TCRdb lists only in-frame clones, some missing. The sample includes roughly 60,000 clones, just over 90% seen only once; the top ten take 0.35% to 0.45%. The specimen was CD4+ T cells from peripheral blood mononuclear cells, collected before pregnancy. The receptors originated from a female donor with multiple sclerosis, enrolled in a pregnancy study. CDR3s include the opening cysteine and the closing phenylalanine or tryptophan. Each record gives: D gene, J gene, V gene, CDR3 length, clone size, CDR3 protein, CDR3 DNA. The D gene is left open where the match is weak. Where a row states a size, it is once, few, many or the class of an expanded clone; other rows omit it.

D: TRBD1
J: TRBJ1-1
V: TRBV5-1
length: 17
size: .
CDR3: CASSLFGTGVTWTEAFF
DNA: TGCGCCAGCAGCTTGTTCGGGACAGGGGTTACGTGGACTGAAGCTTTCTTT

D: .
J: TRBJ1-3
V: TRBV4-1
length: 14
size: .
CDR3: CASTSEGTGNTIYF
DNA: TGCGCCAGCACATCGGAGGGAACCGGAAACACCATATATTTT

D: TRBD2
J: TRBJ2-5
V: TRBV5-4
length: 16
size: .
CDR3: CASSPGTSGRQETQYF
DNA: TGTGCCAGCAGCCCTGGGACTAGCGGGAGGCAGGAGACCCAGTACTTC

D: .
J: TRBJ1-1
V: TRBV7-2
length: 16
size: .
CDR3: CASSNTLMTGNTEAFF
DNA: TGTGCCAGCAGCAACACTCTTATGACAGGGAACACTGAAGCTTTCTTT

D: TRBD2
J: TRBJ2-7
V: TRBV7-2
length: 15
size: once
CDR3: CASSPRTSGSYEQYF
DNA: TGTGCCAGCAGCCCGAGGACTAGCGGTTCCTACGAGCAGTACTTC

D: TRBD2
J: TRBJ2-7
V: TRBV7-8
length: 17
size: few
CDR3: CASSLGGRAGSSYEQYF
DNA: TGTGCCAGCAGCTTAGGGGGGAGGGCGGGATCTTCCTACGAGCAGTACTTC

D: .
J: TRBJ1-1
V: TRBV6-5
length: 14
size: .
CDR3: CASRSSGLDTEAFF
DNA: TGTGCCAGCAGGTCGTCGGGGTTGGACACTGAAGCTTTCTTT

D: .
J: TRBJ2-5
V: TRBV4-3
length: 13
size: .
CDR3: CASSQDRGETQYF
DNA: TGCGCCAGCAGCCAAGATAGGGGGGAGACCCAGTACTTC

D: TRBD1
J: TRBJ2-1
V: TRBV6-6
length: 15
size: .
CDR3: CASRPDRGSYNEQFF
DNA: TGTGCCAGCAGGCCCGACAGGGGCTCCTACAATGAGCAGTTCTTC

D: .
J: TRBJ2-5
V: TRBV7-2
length: 15
size: .
CDR3: CASSFLGGSGETQYF
DNA: TGTGCCAGCAGCTTTCTTGGGGGGTCCGGGGAGACCCAGTACTTC

D: TRBD1
J: TRBJ2-7
V: TRBV7-2
length: 16
size: .
CDR3: CASSRAGTGVTNEQYF
DNA: TGTGCCAGCAGTCGTGCCGGGACAGGGGTCACCAACGAGCAGTACTTC

D: TRBD2
J: TRBJ2-5
V: TRBV4-2
length: 16
size: .
CDR3: CASSQEASGRAETQYF
DNA: TGTGCCAGCAGCCAAGAGGCTAGCGGGAGGGCGGAGACCCAGTACTTC

D: TRBD1
J: TRBJ1-2
V: TRBV5-4
length: 15
size: .
CDR3: CASSTWDRIGSGYTF
DNA: TGTGCCAGCAGCACGTGGGACAGGATAGGGTCGGGCTACACCTTC

D: .
J: TRBJ2-1
V: TRBV14
length: 18
size: .
CDR3: CASSQEASGLGANNEQFF
DNA: TGTGCCAGCAGCCAAGAGGCTAGCGGATTGGGGGCAAACAATGAGCAGTTCTTC

D: .
J: TRBJ2-2
V: TRBV7-9
length: 15
size: .
CDR3: CASSLGQVNTGELFF
DNA: TGTGCCAGCAGCTTAGGACAGGTTAACACCGGGGAGCTGTTTTTT

D: TRBD2
J: TRBJ2-7
V: TRBV10-3
length: 13
size: .
CDR3: CAIALAGIDEQYF
DNA: TGTGCCATCGCCCTAGCGGGCATCGACGAGCAGTACTTC

D: TRBD2
J: TRBJ2-1
V: TRBV5-6
length: 15
size: .
CDR3: CASSFGTSGRDEQFF
DNA: TGTGCCAGCAGCTTCGGGACTAGCGGGAGAGATGAGCAGTTCTTC

D: .
J: TRBJ2-1
V: TRBV19
length: 17
size: .
CDR3: CASSIFKGFGEHNEQFF
DNA: TGTGCCAGTAGTATTTTCAAAGGTTTCGGGGAGCACAATGAGCAGTTCTTC

D: TRBD2
J: TRBJ2-5
V: TRBV5-4
length: 15
size: .
CDR3: CASSPPGGTRGTQYF
DNA: TGTGCCAGCAGCCCGCCCGGGGGGACCCGGGGGACCCAGTACTTC

D: .
J: TRBJ2-7
V: TRBV7-8
length: 11
size: .
CDR3: CASSLVAEQYF
DNA: TGTGCCAGCAGCTTAGTGGCCGAGCAGTACTTC